These 16 T cell receptor beta chains originate from one sample sequenced in a study of shared clonotypes between healthy human individuals. Naive CD8 cells comprised CD45RO-negative, CCR7-positively selected cells, excluding terminally differentiated effector memory CD45RA+ cells. Libraries were prepared by immunoSEQ multiplex PCR; TCRdb keeps only in-frame clonotypes and omits some of them. This table has about 580,000 clones, 95% to 98% appearing once. Source material: naive CD8+ T cells sorted from blood. The receptor set was obtained from a man aged 30-40 years in good health.

The rearrangement links TRBV13 to TRBJ2-1, with D possibly called TRBD1 or TRBD2 (5 bases each). From germline, CDR1 is PRHDT and CDR2 FYEKMQ (reference sequence). The CDR3 sequence is 13 residues long. Trimming shortened V by 5 bases and J by 10 bases, and 15 bases separated the two germline ends. CDR3 coding DNA: TGTGCCAGCAGCCCTGGGACCGCGTGGGAGCAGTTCTTC. This translates into CASSPGTAWEQFF.

The J gene is TRBJ2-1, the V gene TRBV19, with 11 bases that match TRBD2. Per the germline V gene, CDR1 is LNHDA and CDR2 is SQIVND (reference sequence). V lost 5 bases and J lost 4; bases outside the gene matches: 4. This CDR3 is 15 amino acids long. CDR3 region: CASSLGLAGYNEQFF. The CDR3 DNA reads TGTGCCAGTAGTCTCGGACTAGCGGGTTACAATGAGCAGTTCTTC. Full variable domain (rest looked up from reference TRBV19 and TRBJ2-1): DGGITQSPKYLFRKEGQNVTLSCEQNLNHDAMYWYRQDPGQGLRLIYYSQIVNDFQKGDIAEGYSVSREKKESFPLTVTSAQKNPTAFYLCASSLGLAGYNEQFFGPGTRLTVL.

This chain links TRBV6-5 with TRBJ1-4; D is undetermined. V shed 2 bases and J shed 6 bases, with 7 bases lying between them. CDR3 length: 13 residues. Germline values: CDR1 MNHEY, CDR2 SVGAGI. The CDR3 DNA follows: TGTGCCAGCAGTTACAGCTCTTATGAAAAACTGTTTTTT. This encodes CASSYSSYEKLFF.

The chain recombines TRBV13 with TRBJ2-7; 11 nucleotides line up with TRBD2. The CDR3 covers 16 residues. CDR1 and CDR2 from the germline V gene are PRHDT and FYEKMQ (reference sequence). The V segment lost 0 bases and the J segment 2 bases; nucleotides outside the gene matches: 3. CDR3 amino acids: CASSLGGLAVTYEQYF. The DNA of the CDR3 is TGTGCCAGCAGCTTAGGGGGACTAGCGGTCACCTACGAGCAGTACTTC.

The chain joins TRBV11-2 to TRBJ1-1, with 7 bases lining up with TRBD1. There are 16 residues in the CDR3. V trimming: 1 base; J trimming: 6 bases; junction bases outside the gene matches: 11. Germline V gene sequence: CDR1 SGHAT, CDR2 FQNNGV. The CDR3 bases are TGTGCCAGCAGCTTAGTGTTACGTGGACAGGCTGCTGAAGCTTTCTTT. This sequence encodes CASSLVLRGQAAEAFF.

This clone occurred once. V usage is TRBV10-3 and J usage is TRBJ2-1; 8 bases line up with TRBD1. V lost 6 bases and J lost 2; bases outside the gene matches: 6. Per germline, CDR1 ENHRY and CDR2 SYGVKD. The CDR3 has 15 amino acids. The CDR3 protein is CAISVTGAAYNEQFF. The CDR3, as DNA: TGTGCCATCAGCGTGACAGGGGCGGCCTACAATGAGCAGTTCTTC.

The CDR3, as DNA: TGTGCCAGCGAAAGCGAGGCAGGAATGAACACTGAAGCTTTCTTT. Translated, it gives CASESEAGMNTEAFF. V and J are TRBV2 and TRBJ1-1; D remains ambiguous. V lost 8 bases, J lost 0 bases, and 16 bases lay in between. The CDR3 contains 15 residues. CDR1 is SNHLY, CDR2 FYNNEI, per germline.

V usage is TRBV6-5 and J usage is TRBJ2-3, with D perhaps matching TRBD1 (5 bases). The V end lost 2 bases, the J end lost 5 bases, and 11 bases lay between the germline ends. Germline CDR1 MNHEY, CDR2 SVGAGI. This CDR3 has 14 amino acids. DNA of the CDR3: TGTGCCAGCAGTTACACAACAGGAAAAGATACGCAGTATTTT. Protein: CASSYTTGKDTQYF.

This clone appeared once. The sample has other DNA sequences that encode this CDR3 too. J is TRBJ2-5 and V is TRBV7-6, with D uncertain. The CDR3 runs to 12 residues. Between the trimmed V and J ends, which lost 0 bases and 4 bases, there was a span of 3 bases. From germline, CDR1 is SGHVS and CDR2 FNYEAQ. The CDR3 nucleotides read TGTGCCAGCAGCTTAGCGGGAGAGACCCAGTACTTC. It codes for CASSLAGETQYF.

The chain carries TRBV9 and TRBJ2-3; D ambiguous. Trimming pared 4 bases from V and 2 bases from J, leaving 14 bases between. Per the germline V gene, CDR1 is SGDLS and CDR2 is YYNGEE. There are 15 residues in the CDR3. The CDR3 coding sequence is TGTGCCAGCAGCCCTATGGGCACCTCCACAGATACGCAGTATTTT. This encodes CASSPMGTSTDTQYF.

This chain connects TRBV27 to TRBJ2-7; D gene uncertain. The CDR3 is 14 residues long. Germline V lookup: CDR1 MNHEY, CDR2 SMNVEV (reference sequence). The V gene lost 0 bases and the J gene lost 1 base, with 7 bases spanning the gap. The DNA of the CDR3 is TGTGCCAGCAGTTTATCGCGATTTTCCTACGAGCAGTACTTC. Translating gives CASSLSRFSYEQYF.

The V and J genes are TRBV7-9 and TRBJ1-1, with TRBD1 as a possible D gene (6 bases). V dropped 10 bases and J dropped 1 base, with 13 bases sitting between them. This CDR3 region has 13 residues. Germline loops: CDR1 SEHNR, CDR2 FQNEAQ (reference sequence). Here the CDR3 DNA reads TGTGCCACCACGGGAGGGGGGAACACTGAAGCTTTCTTT. Protein product: CATTGGGNTEAFF.

V usage is TRBV10-1 and J usage is TRBJ2-3; the match to TRBD2 covers 9 bases. The germline gives CDR1 WNHNN, CDR2 SYGVQD (reference sequence). The trim removed 3 bases at V and 3 bases at J, leaving 13 bases unmatched. This CDR3 is built from 18 residues. The DNA of the CDR3 is TGCGCCAGCAGTGATTTGTCTAGCGGGATAAGGGAGACAGATACGCAGTATTTT. This translates into CASSDLSSGIRETDTQYF.

The chain employs TRBV28 and TRBJ2-3, with TRBD1 as a possible D gene (5 bases). Trimming took 1 base from V and 6 from J, leaving 8 bases between them. The CDR3 contains 13 residues. Germline V gives CDR1 MDHEN, CDR2 SYDVKM. DNA for the CDR3: TGTGCCAGCAGTTTATCAGGGATGGATACGCAGTATTTT. It codes for CASSLSGMDTQYF.

V gene TRBV5-1 combines with J gene TRBJ2-7; 9 bases map to TRBD1. The J segment lost 5 bases and the V segment lost 5 bases, leaving 2 bases of the junction unmatched. The CDR3 extends over 12 amino acids. Germline V CDR1 and CDR2: SGHRS, YFSETQ. This CDR3 is CASRGDRDEQYF. The CDR3 coding sequence is TGCGCCAGCAGGGGGGACAGGGACGAGCAGTACTTC. The full variable domain, completed using reference TRBV5-1 and TRBJ2-7, is KAGVTQTPRYLIKTRGQQVTLSCSPISGHRSVSWYQQTPGQGLQFLFEYFSETQRNKGNFPGRFSGRQFSNSRSEMNVSTLELGDSALYLCASRGDRDEQYFGPGTRLTVT.

The V gene is TRBV10-2, the J gene TRBJ2-1, with D uncertain. The CDR3 length is 14 residues. The germline V gene has CDR1 WSHSY and CDR2 SAAADI. The germline V and J ends were trimmed by 8 bases and 6 bases, with 17 bases remaining between them. CDR3 sequence (DNA): TGCGCCAGCTCTTTAGCCCCACCACCCAATGAGCAGTTCTTC. Its protein product is CASSLAPPPNEQFF.